What follows describes a single T cell receptor (beta chain). V was pared by 4 bases and J by 5 bases, with 3 bases of the junction left unmatched. Germline V gives CDR1 LGHNA, CDR2 YSLEER. The CDR3 spans 15 residues. The sample originates from a study of blood T cell repertoires in COVID-19. Two negative PCRs, clearance, or symptom resolution characterized the recovered Cohort 3 donors. Profiling relied on immunoSEQ multiplex PCR, and the TCRdb table lists in-frame clones only, not all of them. Here the sample spans about 260,000 clones, 88% being singletons. What was sequenced was PBMCs or T cells enriched from blood (not recorded which). The clonotype was recovered from a woman in her fifties or sixties who had recovered from COVID-19. This chain connects TRBV4-3 to TRBJ2-1; 12 bases line up with TRBD2. CDR3 amino acids: CASSPGLAGHNEQFF. The CDR3 bases are TGCGCCAGCAGCCCGGGACTAGCGGGCCACAATGAGCAGTTCTTC.